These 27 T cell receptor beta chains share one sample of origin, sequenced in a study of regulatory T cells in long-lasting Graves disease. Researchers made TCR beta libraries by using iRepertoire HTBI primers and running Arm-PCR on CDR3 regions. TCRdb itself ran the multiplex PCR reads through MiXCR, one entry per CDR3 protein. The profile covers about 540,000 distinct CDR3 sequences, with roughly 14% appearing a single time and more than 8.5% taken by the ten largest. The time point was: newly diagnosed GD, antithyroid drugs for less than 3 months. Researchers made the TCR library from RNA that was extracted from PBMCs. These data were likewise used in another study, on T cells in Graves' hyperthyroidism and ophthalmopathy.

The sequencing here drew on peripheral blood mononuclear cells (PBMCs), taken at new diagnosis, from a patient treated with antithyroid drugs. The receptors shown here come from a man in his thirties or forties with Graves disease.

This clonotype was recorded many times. CDR3 DNA sequence: TGTGCCAGTAGTATCTTGGAGGGTAGCAATCAGCCCCAGCATTTT. Amino acids: CASSILEGSNQPQHF. The V call is TRBV19, the J call TRBJ1-5; D is unclear. V lost 3 bases, J lost 0 bases, and 9 bases lay in between. This CDR3 spans 15 amino acids. Germline-derived CDR1 and CDR2 are LNHDA and SQIVND (reference sequence). Full variable domain (outside the CDR3, taken from reference TRBV19 and TRBJ1-5): DGGITQSPKYLFRKEGQNVTLSCEQNLNHDAMYWYRQDPGQGLRLIYYSQIVNDFQKGDIAEGYSVSREKKESFPLTVTSAQKNPTAFYLCASSILEGSNQPQHFGDGTRLSIL.

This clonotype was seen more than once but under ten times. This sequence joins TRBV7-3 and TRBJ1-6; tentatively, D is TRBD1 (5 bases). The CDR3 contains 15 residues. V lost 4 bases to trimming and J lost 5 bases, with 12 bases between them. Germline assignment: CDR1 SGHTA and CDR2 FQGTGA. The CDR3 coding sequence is TGTGCCAGCAGCTCCACCCCGGGGGATAATTCACCCCTCCACTTT. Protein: CASSSTPGDNSPLHF.

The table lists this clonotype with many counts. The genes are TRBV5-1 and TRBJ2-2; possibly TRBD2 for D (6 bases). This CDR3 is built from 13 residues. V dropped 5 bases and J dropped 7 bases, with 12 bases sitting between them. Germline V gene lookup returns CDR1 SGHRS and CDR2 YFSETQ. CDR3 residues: CASRRLGHGELFF. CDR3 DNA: TGCGCCAGCAGGCGACTAGGGCACGGGGAGCTGTTTTTT.

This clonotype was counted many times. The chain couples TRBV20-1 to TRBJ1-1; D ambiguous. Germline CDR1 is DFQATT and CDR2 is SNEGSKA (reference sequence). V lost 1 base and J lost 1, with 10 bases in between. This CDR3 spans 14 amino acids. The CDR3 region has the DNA TGCAGTGCTAGAGTATTGAAAGCGAACACTGAAGCTTTCTTT. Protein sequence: CSARVLKANTEAFF.

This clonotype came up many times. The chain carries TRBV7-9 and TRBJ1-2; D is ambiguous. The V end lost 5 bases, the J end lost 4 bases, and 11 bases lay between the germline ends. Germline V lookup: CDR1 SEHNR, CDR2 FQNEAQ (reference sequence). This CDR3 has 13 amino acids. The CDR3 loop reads CASSPGLFYGYTF. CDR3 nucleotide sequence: TGTGCCAGCAGCCCCGGGCTGTTCTATGGCTACACCTTC.

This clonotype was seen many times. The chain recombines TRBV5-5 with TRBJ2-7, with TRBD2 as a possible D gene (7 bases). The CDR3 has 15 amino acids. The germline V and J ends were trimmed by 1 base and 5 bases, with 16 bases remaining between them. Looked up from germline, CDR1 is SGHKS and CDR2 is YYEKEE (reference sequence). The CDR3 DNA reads TGTGCCAGCAGCTTGATCGGGGGGCGTAAGGACGAGCAGTACTTC. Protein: CASSLIGGRKDEQYF.

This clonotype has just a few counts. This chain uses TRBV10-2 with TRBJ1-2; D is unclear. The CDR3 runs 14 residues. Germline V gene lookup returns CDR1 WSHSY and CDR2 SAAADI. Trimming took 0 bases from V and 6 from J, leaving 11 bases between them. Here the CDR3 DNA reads TGCGCCAGCAGTGAGTCCTCATGGAGGAATGGCTACACCTTC. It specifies CASSESSWRNGYTF.

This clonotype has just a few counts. The CDR3 DNA reads as TGTGCCAGCAGTACGCGGGGTGGCACAGATACGCAGTATTTT. Protein: CASSTRGGTDTQYF. V is TRBV6-2 or TRBV6-3 and J is TRBJ2-3; D possibly corresponds to TRBD2 (6 bases). The V end lost 5 bases, the J end lost 1 base, and 10 bases lay between the germline ends. The CDR3 has 14 residues. Germline values: CDR1 MNHEY, CDR2 SVGEGT.

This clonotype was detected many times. Here the CDR3 reads CASSGLAGELFF. Written as DNA, the CDR3 is TGTGCCAGCTCAGGACTCGCCGGGGAGCTGTTTTTT. This chain joins TRBV18 and TRBJ2-2; possibly TRBD2 for D (5 bases). Germline V gives CDR1 KGHSH, CDR2 LQKENI. The CDR3 is 12 amino acids. V lost 5 bases and J 6 bases, leaving 7 bases between the germline ends.

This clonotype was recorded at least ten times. In DNA, the CDR3 is TGTGCCAGCAGCCTTGACAGAGCGAATGAAAAACTGTTTTTT. Its protein is CASSLDRANEKLFF. This rearrangement joins TRBV7-2 to TRBJ1-4; a weak D match, TRBD1 (5 bases). Trimming stripped 5 bases from V and 5 bases from J, with 12 bases between. Per germline, CDR1 SGHTA and CDR2 FQGNSA. The CDR3 runs to 14 residues.

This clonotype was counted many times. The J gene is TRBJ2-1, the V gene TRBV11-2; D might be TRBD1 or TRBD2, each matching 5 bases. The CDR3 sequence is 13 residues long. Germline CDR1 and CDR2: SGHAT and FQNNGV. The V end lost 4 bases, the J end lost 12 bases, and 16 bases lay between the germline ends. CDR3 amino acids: CASSYPGKSGQFF. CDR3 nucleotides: TGTGCCAGCAGCTACCCAGGGAAGAGCGGGCAGTTCTTC.

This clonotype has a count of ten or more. The CDR3 loop reads CASSDVRAGTYGYTF. In DNA, the CDR3 is TGTGCCAGCAGTGATGTCAGGGCCGGCACCTATGGCTACACCTTC. The chain has TRBV2 and TRBJ1-2, with D perhaps matching TRBD1 (5 bases). The CDR3 is 15 amino acids. CDR1 SNHLY and CDR2 FYNNEI come from the germline V gene. V lost 3 bases and J 4 bases, leaving 15 bases between the germline ends.

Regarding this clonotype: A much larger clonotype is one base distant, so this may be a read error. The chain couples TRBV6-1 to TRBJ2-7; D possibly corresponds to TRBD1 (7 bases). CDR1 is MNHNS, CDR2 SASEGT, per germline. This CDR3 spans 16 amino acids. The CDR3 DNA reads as TGTGCCGGCAGTTACCCCCGCAGGGGGGAATCCTACGAGCAGTACTTC. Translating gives CAGSYPRRGESYEQYF.

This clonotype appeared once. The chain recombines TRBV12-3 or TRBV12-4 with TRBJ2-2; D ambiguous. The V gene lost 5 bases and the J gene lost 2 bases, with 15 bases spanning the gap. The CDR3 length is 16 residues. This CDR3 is CASSPSLGRNTGELFF. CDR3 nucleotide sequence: TGTGCCAGCAGTCCCTCCTTGGGCAGAAACACCGGGGAGCTGTTTTTT.

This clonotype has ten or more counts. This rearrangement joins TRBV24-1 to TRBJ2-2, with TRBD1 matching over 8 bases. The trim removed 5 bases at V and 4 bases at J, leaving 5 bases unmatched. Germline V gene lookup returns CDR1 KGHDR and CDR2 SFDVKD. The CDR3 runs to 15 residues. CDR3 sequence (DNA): TGTGCCACCAGTGCGTACAGGGGGACCACCGGGGAGCTGTTTTTT. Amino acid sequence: CATSAYRGTTGELFF.

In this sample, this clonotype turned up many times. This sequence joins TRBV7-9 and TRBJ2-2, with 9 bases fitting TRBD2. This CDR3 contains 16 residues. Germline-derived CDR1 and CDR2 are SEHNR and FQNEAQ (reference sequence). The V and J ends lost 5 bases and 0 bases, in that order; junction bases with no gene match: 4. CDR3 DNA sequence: TGTGCCAGCAGCACCATAGCGGGAGCGAACACCGGGGAGCTGTTTTTT. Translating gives CASSTIAGANTGELFF. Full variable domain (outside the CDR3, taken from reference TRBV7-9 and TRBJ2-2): DTGVSQNPRHKITKRGQNVTFRCDPISEHNRLYWYRQTLGQGPEFLTYFQNEAQLEKSRLLSDRFSAERPKGSFSTLEIQRTEQGDSAMYLCASSTIAGANTGELFFGEGSRLTVL.

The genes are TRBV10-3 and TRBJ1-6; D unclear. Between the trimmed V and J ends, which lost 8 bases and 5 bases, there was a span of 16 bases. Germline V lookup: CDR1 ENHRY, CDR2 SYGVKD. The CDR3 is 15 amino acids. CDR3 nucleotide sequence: TGTGCCATCGACCCTCGGGGTGGGGATAATTCACCCCTCCACTTT. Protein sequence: CAIDPRGGDNSPLHF.

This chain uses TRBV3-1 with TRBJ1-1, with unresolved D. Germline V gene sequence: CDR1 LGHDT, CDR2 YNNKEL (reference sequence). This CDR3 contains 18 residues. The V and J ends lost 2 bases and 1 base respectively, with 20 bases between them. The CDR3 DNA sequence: TGTGCCAGCAGCCAAAGTGTAACCCGTCACCGGGGGAACACTGAAGCTTTCTTT. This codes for CASSQSVTRHRGNTEAFF.

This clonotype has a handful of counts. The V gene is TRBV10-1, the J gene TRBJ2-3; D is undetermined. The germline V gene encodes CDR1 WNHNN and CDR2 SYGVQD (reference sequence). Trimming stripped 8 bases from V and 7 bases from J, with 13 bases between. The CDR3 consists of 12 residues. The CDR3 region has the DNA TGCGCCAGCTACGACCGCTATAATACGCAGTATTTT. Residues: CASYDRYNTQYF.

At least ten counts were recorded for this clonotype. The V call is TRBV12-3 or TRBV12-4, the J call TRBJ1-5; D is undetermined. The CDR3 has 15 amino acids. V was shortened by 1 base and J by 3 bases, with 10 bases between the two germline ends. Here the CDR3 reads CASSLDRGNNQPQHF. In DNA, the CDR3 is TGTGCCAGCAGTTTAGATAGAGGTAACAATCAGCCCCAGCATTTT.

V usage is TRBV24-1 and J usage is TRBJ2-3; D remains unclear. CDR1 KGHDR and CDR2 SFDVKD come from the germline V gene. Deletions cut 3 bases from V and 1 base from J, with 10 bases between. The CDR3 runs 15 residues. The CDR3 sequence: CATSDGWAGTDTQYF. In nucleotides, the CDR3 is TGTGCCACCAGTGATGGGTGGGCCGGCACAGATACGCAGTATTTT.

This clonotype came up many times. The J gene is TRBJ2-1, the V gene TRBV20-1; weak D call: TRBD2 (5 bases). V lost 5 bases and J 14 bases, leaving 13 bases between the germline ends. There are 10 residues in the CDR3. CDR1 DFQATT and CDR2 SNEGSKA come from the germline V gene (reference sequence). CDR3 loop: CSAGKADEFF. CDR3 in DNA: TGCAGTGCTGGGAAAGCGGACGAGTTCTTC.

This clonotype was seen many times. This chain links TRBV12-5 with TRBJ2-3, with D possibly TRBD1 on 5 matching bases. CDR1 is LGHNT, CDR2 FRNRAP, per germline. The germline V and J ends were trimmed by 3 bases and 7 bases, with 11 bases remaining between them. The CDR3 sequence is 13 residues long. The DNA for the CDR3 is TGTGCTAGTGGTTTAGGACATATCAATACGCAGTATTTT. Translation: CASGLGHINTQYF.

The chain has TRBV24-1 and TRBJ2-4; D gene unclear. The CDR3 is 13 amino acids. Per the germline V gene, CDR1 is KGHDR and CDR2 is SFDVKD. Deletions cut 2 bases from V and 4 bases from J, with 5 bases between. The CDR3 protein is CATSDYEKNIQYF. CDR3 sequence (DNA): TGTGCCACCAGTGATTATGAGAAAAACATTCAGTACTTC.

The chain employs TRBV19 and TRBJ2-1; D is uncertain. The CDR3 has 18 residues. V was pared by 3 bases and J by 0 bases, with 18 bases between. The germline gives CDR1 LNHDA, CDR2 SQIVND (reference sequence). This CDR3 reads CASSMAPRGTNSYNEQFF. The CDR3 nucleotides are TGTGCCAGTAGTATGGCTCCCCGTGGTACGAACTCCTACAATGAGCAGTTCTTC.

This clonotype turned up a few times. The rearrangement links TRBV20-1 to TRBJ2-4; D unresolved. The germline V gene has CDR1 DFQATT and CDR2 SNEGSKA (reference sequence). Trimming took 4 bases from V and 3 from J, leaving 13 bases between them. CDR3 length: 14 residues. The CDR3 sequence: CSAIEGSHKNIQYF. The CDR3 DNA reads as TGCAGTGCTATTGAAGGTTCTCACAAAAACATTCAGTACTTC.

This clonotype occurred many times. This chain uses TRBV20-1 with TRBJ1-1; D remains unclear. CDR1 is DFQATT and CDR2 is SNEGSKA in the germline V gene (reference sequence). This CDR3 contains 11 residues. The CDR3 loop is CSLRRETEAFF. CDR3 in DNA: TGCAGCCTTCGGCGCGAAACTGAAGCTTTCTTT.